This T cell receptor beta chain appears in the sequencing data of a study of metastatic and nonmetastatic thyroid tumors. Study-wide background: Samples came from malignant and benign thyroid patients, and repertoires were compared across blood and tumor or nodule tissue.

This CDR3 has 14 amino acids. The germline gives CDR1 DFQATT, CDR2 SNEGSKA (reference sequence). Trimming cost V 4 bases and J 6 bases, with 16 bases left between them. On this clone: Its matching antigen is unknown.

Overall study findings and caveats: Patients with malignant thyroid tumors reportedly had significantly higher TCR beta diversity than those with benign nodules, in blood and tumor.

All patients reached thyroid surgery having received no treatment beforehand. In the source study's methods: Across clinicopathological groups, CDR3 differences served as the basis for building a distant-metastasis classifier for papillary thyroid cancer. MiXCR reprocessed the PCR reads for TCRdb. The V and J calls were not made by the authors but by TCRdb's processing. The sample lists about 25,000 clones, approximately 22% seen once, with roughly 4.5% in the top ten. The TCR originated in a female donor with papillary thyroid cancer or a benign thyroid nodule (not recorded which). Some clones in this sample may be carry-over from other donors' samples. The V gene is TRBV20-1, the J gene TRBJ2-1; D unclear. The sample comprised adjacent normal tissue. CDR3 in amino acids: CSAILDPLVNEQFF. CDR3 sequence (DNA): TGCAGTGCTATCCTGGACCCCCTGGTCAATGAGCAGTTCTTC.